The 22 T cell receptor beta chains below all came from one sample that was sequenced in a study of CD8 T cells in Susac syndrome. An amount of RNA that ranged from roughly 0.5 to 1 ug was reverse transcribed with random hexamers. MiXCR, applied by TCRdb to the immunoSEQ multiplex PCR reads, yields one record per CDR3 protein. Of some 190,000 distinct CDR3 sequences listed, approximately 94% are singletons. Material for sequencing was CD4+ T cells from PBMCs. The receptors derive from a human donor with Susac syndrome.

This chain connects TRBV3-1 to TRBJ2-3; 7 bases map to TRBD2. With 6 bases clipped from V and 3 bases from J, the junction kept 9 bases outside the gene matches. CDR1 is LGHDT, CDR2 YNNKEL, per germline (reference sequence). The CDR3 totals 15 residues. In DNA, the CDR3 is TGTGCCAGCAGGAGCGGGACCCGCCCTACAGATACGCAGTATTTT. Protein: CASRSGTRPTDTQYF.

This chain uses TRBV30 with TRBJ2-2; 11 nucleotides match TRBD1. In germline, CDR1 is GTSNPN, CDR2 SVGIG (reference sequence). After removal of 5 bases from V and 4 bases from J, the junction contained 0 bases not matched to a gene. This CDR3 is built from 13 residues. CDR3 sequence (DNA): TGTGCCTGGGGGACAGGGGGCACCGGGGAGCTGTTTTTT. This translates into CAWGTGGTGELFF.

This chain uses TRBV10-3 with TRBJ2-5, with D perhaps being TRBD1 or TRBD2 (5 bases each). CDR1 is ENHRY and CDR2 is SYGVKD in the germline V gene. The CDR3 extends over 17 amino acids. V dropped 2 bases and J dropped 1 base, with 17 bases sitting between them. Here the CDR3 reads CAISERSSGSGQETQYF. CDR3 DNA: TGTGCCATCAGTGAGAGATCGTCAGGGAGCGGCCAAGAGACCCAGTACTTC.

The V call is TRBV30, the J call TRBJ2-2; D possibly matches TRBD1 or TRBD2 (5 bases each). CDR1 and CDR2 from the germline V gene are GTSNPN and SVGIG (reference sequence). The V end lost 7 bases, the J end lost 0 bases, and 12 bases lay between the germline ends. CDR3 length equals 14 residues. The CDR3 here is CASRGQSNTGELFF. The CDR3 DNA reads TGTGCCTCGAGGGGTCAGTCGAACACCGGGGAGCTGTTTTTT.

This clonotype has only a few counts. The J gene is TRBJ2-1, the V gene TRBV7-3; D may match TRBD1 or TRBD2 (5 bases each). V was pared by 5 bases and J by 10 bases, with 15 bases between. The CDR3 sequence is 13 residues long. Germline V gene lookup returns CDR1 SGHTA and CDR2 FQGTGA. The CDR3 protein is CASSPGAEDEQFF. CDR3 bases: TGTGCCAGCAGCCCCGGGGCCGAGGACGAGCAGTTCTTC.

V gene TRBV15 combines with J gene TRBJ1-4; 7 bases agree with TRBD1. Germline CDR1 LNHNV, CDR2 YYDKDF (reference sequence). V lost 0 bases and J lost 5; bases outside the gene matches: 3. The length of the CDR3 is 15 residues. The DNA for the CDR3 is TGTGCCACCAGCAGAGATAAGACAGGGAATGAAAAACTGTTTTTT. It translates to CATSRDKTGNEKLFF.

The J gene is TRBJ2-1, the V gene TRBV3-1; 7 bases align to TRBD2. Losses at the gene ends were 2 bases for V and 9 bases for J; bases not matched to a gene: 4. The CDR3 covers 13 residues. The germline V gene encodes CDR1 LGHDT and CDR2 YNNKEL (reference sequence). The CDR3 reads CASSQPLAPEQFF. DNA of the CDR3: TGTGCCAGCAGCCAACCACTAGCGCCTGAGCAGTTCTTC.

The J gene is TRBJ1-4, the V gene TRBV4-2, with D tentatively TRBD1 (6 bases). V shed 8 bases and J shed 5 bases, with 12 bases lying between them. The CDR3 totals 13 residues. From germline, CDR1 is LGHNA and CDR2 YNFKEQ. The CDR3 DNA sequence: TGTGCCAGCTCGGACAGCCCAAATGAAAAACTGTTTTTT. It translates to CASSDSPNEKLFF.

CDR3: CASSYDRVRGYTF. Here the CDR3 DNA reads TGTGCCAGCAGTTACGACAGGGTCCGAGGCTACACCTTC. The gene calls are TRBV6-5 and TRBJ1-2; the match to TRBD1 covers 7 bases. CDR1 is MNHEY, CDR2 SVGAGI, per germline. The CDR3 spans 13 residues. V gave up 2 bases and J gave up 8 bases; unmatched junction bases: 5.

The chain carries TRBV20-1 and TRBJ2-2; 9 nucleotides match TRBD1. Germline V gene sequence: CDR1 DFQATT, CDR2 SNEGSKA (reference sequence). The J segment lost 4 bases and the V segment lost 6 bases, leaving 6 bases of the junction unmatched. This CDR3 spans 14 amino acids. This chain's CDR3 is CSAGTGMLTGELFF. CDR3 nucleotides: TGCAGTGCCGGGACAGGGATGCTCACCGGGGAGCTGTTTTTT.

CDR3 DNA: TGCGCCAGCAGCCAAGTACAGGGAGGTAATCAGCCCCAGCATTTT. Translation gives CASSQVQGGNQPQHF. The V call is TRBV4-3, the J call TRBJ1-5; TRBD1 is a possible D gene (6 bases). The ends were cut back, 1 base at V and 4 bases at J, with 11 bases in the middle. This CDR3 spans 15 amino acids. The germline CDR1 and CDR2 sequences are LGHNA and YSLEER.

The genes are TRBV30 and TRBJ1-1; no clear D. CDR1 is GTSNPN and CDR2 is SVGIG in the germline V gene (reference sequence). V shed 3 bases and J shed 0 bases, with 8 bases lying between them. The CDR3 is 13 residues long. The CDR3 nucleotides read TGTGCCTGGAGGGAACTAATGAACACTGAAGCTTTCTTT. Translated: CAWRELMNTEAFF.

The gene calls are TRBV29-1 and TRBJ2-1; 10 nucleotides line up with TRBD2. Losses at the gene ends were 4 bases for V and 9 bases for J; bases not matched to a gene: 9. The CDR3 has 14 residues. Germline-derived CDR1 and CDR2 are SQVTM and ANQGSEA. The CDR3 DNA follows: TGCAGCGTTGTAGCGAGCGGGGGGGCAGGTGAGCAGTTCTTC. Residues: CSVVASGGAGEQFF.

The rearrangement uses TRBV4-3 and TRBJ2-2; no clear D. V was pared by 0 bases and J by 6 bases, with 14 bases between. The CDR3 has 16 residues. The germline gives CDR1 LGHNA, CDR2 YSLEER. CDR3 sequence reads: CASSQEAASGSGELFF. CDR3 DNA sequence: TGCGCCAGCAGCCAAGAGGCGGCGTCCGGGTCCGGGGAGCTGTTTTTT.

This chain joins TRBV7-8 and TRBJ2-7; 9 nucleotides match TRBD1. Germline V gives CDR1 SGHVS, CDR2 FQNEAQ. Trimming cost V 4 bases and J 3 bases; bases outside gene matches: 4. CDR3 length equals 14 residues. CDR3 DNA sequence: TGTGCCAGCAGCTCACAGGGGGCGGACTACGAGCAGTACTTC. The encoded protein is CASSSQGADYEQYF. Complete variable domain (other parts from reference TRBV7-8 and TRBJ2-7): GAGVSQSPRYKVAKRGQDVALRCDPISGHVSLFWYQQALGQGPEFLTYFQNEAQLDKSGLPSDRFFAERPEGSVSTLKIQRTQQEDSAVYLCASSSQGADYEQYFGPGTRLTVT.

The chain employs TRBV12-3 or TRBV12-4 and TRBJ2-3; TRBD2 agrees at 9 bases. With V trimmed by 8 bases and J by 4 bases, 10 bases remained unmatched. There are 15 residues in the CDR3. The chain's CDR3 is CASSKVASGADTQYF. The CDR3, as DNA: TGTGCCAGCTCTAAGGTGGCTAGCGGGGCAGATACGCAGTATTTT.

The rearrangement links TRBV20-1 to TRBJ1-1; TRBD1 aligns across 8 bases. The germline V gene encodes CDR1 DFQATT and CDR2 SNEGSKA (reference sequence). The CDR3 loop spans 14 amino acids. The ends lost 5 bases at V and 6 bases at J; junction bases unmatched: 11. The chain's CDR3 is CSAVTGAQTAEAFF. The CDR3 DNA reads as TGCAGTGCTGTGACAGGGGCCCAAACGGCTGAAGCTTTCTTT.

The genes are TRBV5-1 and TRBJ2-7, with TRBD1 identical over 9 bases. Germline assignment: CDR1 SGHRS and CDR2 YFSETQ. V shed 3 bases, J shed 0 bases, and the junction held 4 bases outside the gene matches. The CDR3 covers 15 residues. The CDR3 DNA sequence: TGCGCCAGCAGCTCTCGGACAGGGGCCTCCTACGAGCAGTACTTC. This gives the protein CASSSRTGASYEQYF.

This rearrangement joins TRBV3-1 to TRBJ1-4; a weak D match, TRBD1 (6 bases). Germline V gene data show CDR1 as LGHDT and CDR2 as YNNKEL (reference sequence). CDR3 length equals 15 residues. V lost 1 base to trimming and J lost 5 bases, with 11 bases between them. In DNA, the CDR3 is TGTGCCAGCAGCCAAGGTTTAGGGGGGAATGAAAAACTGTTTTTT. Its protein product is CASSQGLGGNEKLFF. Based on the CDR3 plus reference TRBV3-1 and TRBJ1-4, the full variable domain is DTAVSQTPKYLVTQMGNDKSIKCEQNLGHDTMYWYKQDSKKFLKIMFSYNNKELIINETVPNRFSPKSPDKAHLNLHINSLELGDSAVYFCASSQGLGGNEKLFFGSGTQLSVL.

V usage is TRBV11-2 and J usage is TRBJ2-7; 9 bases map to TRBD2. With 6 bases clipped from V and 3 bases from J, the junction kept 6 bases outside the gene matches. Germline lookup yields CDR1 SGHAT and CDR2 FQNNGV. This CDR3 is built from 14 residues. For the CDR3, the DNA is TGTGCCAGCAGTGGAGCGGGGGGAAACTACGAGCAGTACTTC. Amino acid sequence: CASSGAGGNYEQYF.

The rearrangement joins TRBV5-1 to TRBJ1-1; D unclear. The CDR3 spans 13 residues. Germline V gives CDR1 SGHRS, CDR2 YFSETQ. The V and J ends lost 5 bases and 4 bases respectively, with 12 bases between them. CDR3 sequence (DNA): TGCGCCAGCAGGACAAGACCTGGCACTGAAGCTTTCTTT. This gives the protein CASRTRPGTEAFF.

A single count supports this clonotype. J is TRBJ1-6 and V is TRBV3-1; no clear D gene. Trimming took 2 bases from V and 7 from J, leaving 3 bases between them. The germline gives CDR1 LGHDT, CDR2 YNNKEL (reference sequence). The CDR3 totals 12 residues. This CDR3 reads CASSQHNSPLHF. The CDR3 nucleotides are TGTGCCAGCAGCCAACACAATTCACCCCTCCACTTT. Drawing the rest from reference TRBV3-1 and TRBJ1-6, the complete variable domain is DTAVSQTPKYLVTQMGNDKSIKCEQNLGHDTMYWYKQDSKKFLKIMFSYNNKELIINETVPNRFSPKSPDKAHLNLHINSLELGDSAVYFCASSQHNSPLHFGNGTRLTVT.